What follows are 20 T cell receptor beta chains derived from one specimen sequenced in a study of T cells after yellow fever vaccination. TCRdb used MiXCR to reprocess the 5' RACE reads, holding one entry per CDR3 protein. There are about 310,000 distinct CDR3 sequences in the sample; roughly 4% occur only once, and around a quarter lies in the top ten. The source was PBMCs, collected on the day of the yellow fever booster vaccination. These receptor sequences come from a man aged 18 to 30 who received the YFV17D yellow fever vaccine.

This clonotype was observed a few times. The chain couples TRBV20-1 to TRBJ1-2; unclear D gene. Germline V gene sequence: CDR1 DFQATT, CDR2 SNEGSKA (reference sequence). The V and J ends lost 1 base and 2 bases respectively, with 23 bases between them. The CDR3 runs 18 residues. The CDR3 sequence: CSARVPIFAGHRNYGYTF. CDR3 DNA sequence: TGCAGTGCTAGAGTCCCTATATTTGCGGGTCATCGGAACTATGGCTACACCTTC.

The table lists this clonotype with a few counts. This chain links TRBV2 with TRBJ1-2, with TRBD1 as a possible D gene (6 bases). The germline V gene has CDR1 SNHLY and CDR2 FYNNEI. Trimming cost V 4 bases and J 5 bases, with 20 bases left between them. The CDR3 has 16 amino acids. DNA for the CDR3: TGTGCCAGCAGTGGAGTACAGGGTAGTAATCGGTATGGCTACACCTTC. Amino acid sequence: CASSGVQGSNRYGYTF.

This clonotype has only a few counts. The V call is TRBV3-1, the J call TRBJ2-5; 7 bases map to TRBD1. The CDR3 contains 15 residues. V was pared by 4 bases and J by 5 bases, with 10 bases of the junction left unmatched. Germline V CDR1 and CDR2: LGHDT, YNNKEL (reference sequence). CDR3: CASSPPPTGSETQYF. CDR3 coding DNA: TGTGCCAGCAGCCCTCCCCCGACAGGGTCTGAGACCCAGTACTTC.

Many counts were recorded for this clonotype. In DNA, the CDR3 is TGCGCCAGCAGTGCTCAGGGGGCCGGCAATGAGCAGTTCTTC. Its translation: CASSAQGAGNEQFF. V and J are TRBV10-2 and TRBJ2-1, with 8 bases identical to TRBD1. Trimming cost V 4 bases and J 6 bases; bases outside gene matches: 5. The CDR3 has 14 amino acids. Germline CDR1 reads WSHSY; CDR2 reads SAAADI.

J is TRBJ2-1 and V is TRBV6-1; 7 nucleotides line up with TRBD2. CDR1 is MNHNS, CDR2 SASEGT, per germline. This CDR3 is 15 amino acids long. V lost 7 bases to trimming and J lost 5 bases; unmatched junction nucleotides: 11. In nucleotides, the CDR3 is TGTGCCAGCACTCCCTTAATAGGGAGGGACAATGAGCAGTTCTTC. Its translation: CASTPLIGRDNEQFF.

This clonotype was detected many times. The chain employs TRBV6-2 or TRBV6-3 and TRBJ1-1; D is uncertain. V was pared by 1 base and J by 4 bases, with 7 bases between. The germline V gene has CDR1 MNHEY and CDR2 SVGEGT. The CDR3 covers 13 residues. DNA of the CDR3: TGTGCCAGCAGTTACTGGGATTTCACTGAAGCTTTCTTT. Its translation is CASSYWDFTEAFF.

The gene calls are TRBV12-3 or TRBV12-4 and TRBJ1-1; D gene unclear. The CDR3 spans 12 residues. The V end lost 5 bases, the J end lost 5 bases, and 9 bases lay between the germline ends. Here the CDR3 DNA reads TGTGCCAGCAGTATCCAGAGGACTGAAGCTTTCTTT. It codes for CASSIQRTEAFF.

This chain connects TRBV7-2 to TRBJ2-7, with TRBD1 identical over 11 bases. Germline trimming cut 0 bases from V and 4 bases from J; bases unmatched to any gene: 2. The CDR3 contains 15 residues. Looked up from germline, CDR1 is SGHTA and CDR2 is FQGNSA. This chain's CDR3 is CASSLAGQGVYEQYF. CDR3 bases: TGTGCCAGCAGCTTAGCGGGACAGGGGGTGTACGAGCAGTACTTC.

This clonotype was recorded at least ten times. CDR3 DNA sequence: TGCAGCGTTGGCCAGCACCAAGAGACCCAGTACTTC. As protein: CSVGQHQETQYF. The chain is built from TRBV29-1 and TRBJ2-5; D is undetermined. The CDR3 sequence is 12 residues long. V gave up 4 bases and J gave up 0 bases, with 6 bases separating them. In germline, CDR1 is SQVTM, CDR2 ANQGSEA.

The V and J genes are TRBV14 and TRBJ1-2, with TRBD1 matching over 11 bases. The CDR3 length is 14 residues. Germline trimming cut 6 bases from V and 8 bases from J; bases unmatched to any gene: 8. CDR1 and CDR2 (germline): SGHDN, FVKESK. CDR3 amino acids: CASRRTGGALGYTF. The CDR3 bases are TGTGCCAGCAGGAGGACAGGGGGCGCGTTGGGCTACACCTTC.

The CDR3 loop is CASSFLGGAFF. Here the CDR3 DNA reads TGTGCCAGCAGTTTCCTTGGGGGGGCTTTCTTT. V is TRBV6-5 and J is TRBJ1-1, with TRBD1 as a possible D gene (5 bases). The germline V gene encodes CDR1 MNHEY and CDR2 SVGAGI. The V end was cut by 4 bases, the J end by 11 bases, with 11 bases between. The CDR3 length is 11 residues.

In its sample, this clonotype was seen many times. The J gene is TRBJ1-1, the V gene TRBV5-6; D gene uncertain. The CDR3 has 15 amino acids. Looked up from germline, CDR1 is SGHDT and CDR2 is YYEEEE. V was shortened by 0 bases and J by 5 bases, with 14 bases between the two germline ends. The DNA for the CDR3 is TGTGCCAGCAGCTTGGCACTGACGGGCCATACTGAAGCTTTCTTT. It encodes CASSLALTGHTEAFF.

The DNA for the CDR3 is TGTGCCAGCAGCGATAGACAGGGGGCACAAGATACGCAGTATTTT. Translation gives CASSDRQGAQDTQYF. The J gene is TRBJ2-3, the V gene TRBV5-4, with 10 bases identical to TRBD1. The CDR3 runs to 15 residues. In germline, CDR1 is SGHNT, CDR2 YYREEE (reference sequence). Trimming removed 4 bases from V and 5 bases from J; junction bases left unmatched: 7.

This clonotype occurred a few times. As DNA, the CDR3 is TGTGCCAGCAGCTCGACGACAGGGGTTGAAACCACCTACAATGAGCAGTTCTTC. Its protein is CASSSTTGVETTYNEQFF. The chain joins TRBV7-9 to TRBJ2-1; TRBD1 aligns across 8 bases. The CDR3 sequence is 18 residues long. CDR1 and CDR2 from the germline V gene are SEHNR and FQNEAQ (reference sequence). Trimming at V came to 4 bases and at J to 2 bases, leaving 13 bases not matched to a gene.

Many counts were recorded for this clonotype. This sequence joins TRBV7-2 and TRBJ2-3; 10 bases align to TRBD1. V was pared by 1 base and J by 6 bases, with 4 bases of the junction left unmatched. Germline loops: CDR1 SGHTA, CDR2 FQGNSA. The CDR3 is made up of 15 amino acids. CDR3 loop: CASSLVGQGPDTQYF. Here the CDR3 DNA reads TGTGCCAGCAGCTTAGTGGGACAGGGGCCGGATACGCAGTATTTT. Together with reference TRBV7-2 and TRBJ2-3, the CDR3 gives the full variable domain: GAGVSQSPSNKVTEKGKDVELRCDPISGHTALYWYRQSLGQGLEFLIYFQGNSAPDKSGLPSDRFSAERTGGSVSTLTIQRTQQEDSAVYLCASSLVGQGPDTQYFGPGTRLTVL.

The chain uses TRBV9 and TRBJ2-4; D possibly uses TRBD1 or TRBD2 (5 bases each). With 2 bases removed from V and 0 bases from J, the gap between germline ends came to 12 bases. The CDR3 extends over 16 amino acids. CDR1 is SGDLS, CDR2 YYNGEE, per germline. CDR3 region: CASSVGGGVAKNIQYF. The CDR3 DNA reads TGTGCCAGCAGCGTCGGTGGGGGAGTAGCCAAAAACATTCAGTACTTC.

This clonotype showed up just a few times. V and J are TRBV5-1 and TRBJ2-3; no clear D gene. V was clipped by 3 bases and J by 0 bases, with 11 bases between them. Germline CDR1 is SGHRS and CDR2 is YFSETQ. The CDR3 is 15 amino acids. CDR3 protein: CASSSGSASTDTQYF. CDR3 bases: TGCGCCAGCAGCTCCGGGTCAGCTAGCACAGATACGCAGTATTTT.

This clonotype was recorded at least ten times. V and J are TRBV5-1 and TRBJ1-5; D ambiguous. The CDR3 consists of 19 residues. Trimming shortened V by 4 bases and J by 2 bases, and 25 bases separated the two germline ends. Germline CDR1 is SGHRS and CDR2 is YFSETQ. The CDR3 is CASSPPVDTNIGGNQPQHF. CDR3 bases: TGCGCCAGCAGCCCACCTGTAGACACGAACATCGGAGGCAATCAGCCCCAGCATTTT.

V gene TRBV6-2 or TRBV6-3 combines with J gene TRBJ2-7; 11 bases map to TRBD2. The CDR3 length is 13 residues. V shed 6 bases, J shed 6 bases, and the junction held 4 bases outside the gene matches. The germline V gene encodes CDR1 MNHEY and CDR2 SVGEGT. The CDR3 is CASRGTSGLEQYF. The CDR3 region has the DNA TGTGCCAGCAGGGGGACTAGCGGTCTCGAGCAGTACTTC.

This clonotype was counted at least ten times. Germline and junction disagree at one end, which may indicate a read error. The CDR3 coding sequence is TGTGCCAGCAGTTTAGGGGGAGCTAACTATGGCTACACCTTC. Protein sequence: CASSLGGANYGYTF. The chain uses TRBV7-2 and TRBJ1-2, with D perhaps TRBD1 (6 bases). There are 14 residues in the CDR3. CDR1 and CDR2 (germline): SGHTA, FQGNSA.